This TCR beta chain was captured in a study of metastatic and nonmetastatic thyroid tumors. Germline V gene data show CDR1 as LNHNV and CDR2 as YYDKDF (reference sequence). Trimming shortened V by 0 bases and J by 2 bases, and 4 bases separated the two germline ends. The CDR3 length is 13 residues. Patients were all untreated before their thyroid surgery. In the original processing: Across clinicopathological groups, CDR3 differences served as the basis for building a distant-metastasis classifier for papillary thyroid cancer. TCRdb used MiXCR to call clones anew from the PCR reads. The V and J calls and clone size come from TCRdb's table, not from the authors' own analysis. The table lists 30,000 to 35,000 clones, about 15% of them singletons. This clone came up many times.

V is TRBV15 and J is TRBJ1-2; D not resolved. The sample consisted of blood. The origin of this receptor is a female donor with papillary thyroid cancer or a benign thyroid nodule (not recorded which). Some clones in this sample may be carry-over from other donors' samples. The CDR3 protein is CATSRDSNYGYTF. For the CDR3, the DNA is TGTGCCACCAGCAGAGACAGCAACTATGGCTACACCTTC.